Presented here are 17 T cell receptor beta chains from one specimen sequenced in a study of T cells in Graves' hyperthyroidism and ophthalmopathy (dated by TCRdb to about 2019). The library was made by multiplex PCR. Sequencing was performed on an Illumina HiSeq 2000. The TCR beta CDR3 regions were amplified from the RNA transcripts. A first-round RT-PCR of the TCR CDR3 used the HTBI primer set with the Qiagen OneStep RT-PCR kit. The public reads were reprocessed in TCRdb via fastp at Q25 and MiXCR, keeping in-frame beta chains. Every CDR3 protein is listed once, alongside the most common genes and DNA of its rows. This sample gives about 690,000 distinct CDR3 sequences in total; approximately 15% of them show up just once. Around 15% of the sample rests with the top ten. Sequencing was performed on blood. All receptors come from a man aged 50 to 60 with Graves' hyperthyroidism.

This rearrangement joins TRBV5-1 to TRBJ2-1, with D perhaps TRBD1 (6 bases). V was cut by 0 bases and J by 4 bases, with 14 bases left in between. This CDR3 has 16 residues. CDR1 SGHRS and CDR2 YFSETQ come from the germline V gene. The CDR3 here is CASSLVGGAPYNEQFF. CDR3 nucleotides: TGCGCCAGCAGCTTGGTAGGGGGTGCACCTTACAATGAGCAGTTCTTC. Variable domain in full (rest from reference TRBV5-1 and TRBJ2-1): KAGVTQTPRYLIKTRGQQVTLSCSPISGHRSVSWYQQTPGQGLQFLFEYFSETQRNKGNFPGRFSGRQFSNSRSEMNVSTLELGDSALYLCASSLVGGAPYNEQFFGPGTRLTVL.

Only a few counts were recorded for this clonotype. The V call is TRBV5-1, the J call TRBJ2-1, with TRBD2 identical over 7 bases. CDR3 length equals 15 residues. The germline CDR1 and CDR2 sequences are SGHRS and YFSETQ. Unmatched junction bases numbered 5, after V lost 4 bases and J lost 1 base. The DNA for the CDR3 is TGCGCCAGCAGCCCCGGACTAGGTTCCTACAATGAGCAGTTCTTC. This translates into CASSPGLGSYNEQFF.

The J gene is TRBJ2-2, the V gene TRBV24-1; perhaps TRBD1 as D (6 bases). CDR3 size: 14 residues. Germline values: CDR1 KGHDR, CDR2 SFDVKD. V lost 7 bases and J lost 2, with 10 bases in between. In nucleotides, the CDR3 is TGTGCCACCAGCTACAGGGCTAACACCGGGGAGCTGTTTTTT. This translates into CATSYRANTGELFF.

Ten or more counts support this clonotype. The chain has TRBV28 and TRBJ2-7, with TRBD1 matching over 10 bases. From germline, CDR1 is MDHEN and CDR2 SYDVKM. The CDR3 totals 15 residues. J lost 5 bases, V lost 5 bases, and 9 bases had no gene match. The CDR3 DNA is TGTGCCAGCAGTCCCTTCCCGGGACAGGGGCACGAGCAGTACTTC. It yields the protein CASSPFPGQGHEQYF. The variable domain in full, with the rest retrieved from reference TRBV28 and TRBJ2-7, is DVKVTQSSRYLVKRTGEKVFLECVQDMDHENMFWYRQDPGLGLRLIYFSYDVKMKEKGDIPEGYSVSREKKERFSLILESASTNQTSMYLCASSPFPGQGHEQYFGPGTRLTVT.

This chain connects TRBV27 to TRBJ2-7; a possible D gene is TRBD2 (6 bases). Germline V gives CDR1 MNHEY, CDR2 SMNVEV (reference sequence). V lost 0 bases to trimming and J lost 2 bases, with 11 bases between them. This CDR3 is 15 amino acids long. The CDR3 loop reads CASSLSRGGTYEQYF. As DNA, the CDR3 is TGTGCCAGCAGTTTATCTCGGGGAGGTACCTACGAGCAGTACTTC.

About this clonotype: Compared with germline, one end of the junction differs, possibly owing to a read error. The genes are TRBV5-1 and TRBJ2-7; possible D gene TRBD2, 6 bases. In germline, CDR1 is SGHRS, CDR2 YFSETQ. This CDR3 contains 14 residues. The CDR3 nucleotides read TGCGCCAGCAGCTTCCCGGGACTGACCTACGAGCAGTGGTTC. It is translated as CASSFPGLTYEQWF. The variable domain in full, completed from reference TRBV5-1 and TRBJ2-7, reads KAGVTQTPRYLIKTRGQQVTLSCSPISGHRSVSWYQQTPGQGLQFLFEYFSETQRNKGNFPGRFSGRQFSNSRSEMNVSTLELGDSALYLCASSFPGLTYEQWFGPGTRLTVT.

Ten or more counts support this clonotype. The CDR3 protein is CASSNGGVYYNEQFF. The CDR3 bases are TGTGCCAGCAGTAACGGCGGAGTTTACTACAATGAGCAGTTCTTC. This chain uses TRBV2 with TRBJ2-1; D uncertain. CDR3 length equals 15 residues. Germline CDR1 reads SNHLY; CDR2 reads FYNNEI. V was clipped by 5 bases and J by 3 bases, with 14 bases between them.

The chain recombines TRBV18 with TRBJ2-1; unclear D gene. Germline CDR1 KGHSH, CDR2 LQKENI. V was cut by 5 bases and J by 10 bases, with 15 bases left in between. The length of the CDR3 is 13 residues. The DNA of the CDR3 is TGTGCCAGCTCATCAACAGCGTGGCGGGAGCAGTTCTTC. Amino acids: CASSSTAWREQFF.

This clonotype appeared many times. The J gene is TRBJ2-1, the V gene TRBV7-6; possible D gene TRBD2, 6 bases. V was clipped by 5 bases and J by 9 bases, with 20 bases between them. Germline V gives CDR1 SGHVS, CDR2 FNYEAQ. The CDR3 sequence is 15 residues long. The chain's CDR3 is CASSPTRDLNREQFF. CDR3 nucleotides: TGTGCCAGCAGCCCCACCCGGGACTTAAACCGTGAGCAGTTCTTC.

This clonotype was observed at least ten times. The chain uses TRBV6-1 and TRBJ1-5; D may be TRBD1 (5 bases). The germline V gene has CDR1 MNHNS and CDR2 SASEGT. The CDR3 extends over 16 amino acids. Trimming took off 5 bases at V and 1 base at J, with 15 bases between the two ends. CDR3 sequence reads: CASSYSRQTSNQPQHF. For the CDR3, the DNA is TGTGCCAGCAGTTATTCCCGACAGACGAGCAATCAGCCCCAGCATTTT.

V usage is TRBV20-1 and J usage is TRBJ2-1, with D unclear. The CDR3 consists of 15 residues. V shed 5 bases and J shed 5 bases, with 19 bases lying between them. CDR1 and CDR2 (germline): DFQATT, SNEGSKA (reference sequence). As DNA, the CDR3 is TGCAGTGCTTTAGAAAGGGATCCAGTCCACAATGAGCAGTTCTTC. Residues: CSALERDPVHNEQFF.

In this sample, this clonotype turned up many times. The V call is TRBV27, the J call TRBJ1-5; D is ambiguous. Trimming shortened V by 7 bases and J by 7 bases, and 14 bases separated the two germline ends. Germline lookup yields CDR1 MNHEY and CDR2 SMNVEV (reference sequence). CDR3 length: 13 residues. CDR3 sequence: CASTQGRGQPQHF. In nucleotides, the CDR3 is TGTGCCAGCACCCAAGGTCGCGGCCAGCCCCAGCATTTT.

The V and J genes are TRBV19 and TRBJ1-2; D call uncertain. This CDR3 has 16 amino acids. V was pared by 3 bases and J by 0 bases, with 14 bases between. Germline CDR1 and CDR2: LNHDA and SQIVND (reference sequence). This CDR3 is CASSMTSSTSNYGYTF. The CDR3 DNA reads TGTGCCAGTAGTATGACCAGCTCAACCTCTAACTATGGCTACACCTTC.

In this sample, this clonotype turned up many times. V and J are TRBV19 and TRBJ1-1; 7 bases are a match to TRBD1. V was clipped by 8 bases and J by 0 bases; unmatched bases: 6. The CDR3 covers 14 residues. Germline V gene sequence: CDR1 LNHDA, CDR2 SQIVND (reference sequence). CDR3 nucleotide sequence: TGTGCCAGTTGCAATCAGGGGGTGAACACTGAAGCTTTCTTT. It translates to CASCNQGVNTEAFF. Looking up the rest from reference TRBV19 and TRBJ1-1 gives the full variable domain: DGGITQSPKYLFRKEGQNVTLSCEQNLNHDAMYWYRQDPGQGLRLIYYSQIVNDFQKGDIAEGYSVSREKKESFPLTVTSAQKNPTAFYLCASCNQGVNTEAFFGQGTRLTVV.

This clonotype was counted many times. The V and J genes are TRBV6-5 and TRBJ2-5, with 8 positions matching TRBD2. The V gene end was trimmed by 2 bases and the J gene end by 5 bases; junction bases not matched to a gene: 7. Germline CDR1 and CDR2: MNHEY and SVGAGI. This CDR3 has 15 residues. CDR3: CASSYQRAGDETQYF. CDR3 nucleotide sequence: TGTGCCAGCAGTTACCAGAGAGCGGGAGACGAGACCCAGTACTTC.

The table lists this clonotype with many counts. The CDR3 reads CATEGLPGELFF. In DNA, the CDR3 is TGTGCCACCGAGGGGTTGCCCGGGGAGCTGTTTTTT. The chain employs TRBV10-3 and TRBJ2-2; either TRBD1 or TRBD2 may fit D (5 bases each). V was trimmed by 10 bases and J by 6 bases, leaving 12 bases between them. This CDR3 has 12 amino acids. Germline lookup yields CDR1 ENHRY and CDR2 SYGVKD.

The chain couples TRBV7-9 to TRBJ1-3; maybe TRBD1 (6 bases). V lost 4 bases and J 2 bases, leaving 9 bases between the germline ends. CDR1 SEHNR and CDR2 FQNEAQ come from the germline V gene (reference sequence). CDR3 length: 14 residues. In DNA, the CDR3 is TGTGCCAGCAGCTCAGGGGACACTGGAAACACCATATATTTT. Protein sequence: CASSSGDTGNTIYF.